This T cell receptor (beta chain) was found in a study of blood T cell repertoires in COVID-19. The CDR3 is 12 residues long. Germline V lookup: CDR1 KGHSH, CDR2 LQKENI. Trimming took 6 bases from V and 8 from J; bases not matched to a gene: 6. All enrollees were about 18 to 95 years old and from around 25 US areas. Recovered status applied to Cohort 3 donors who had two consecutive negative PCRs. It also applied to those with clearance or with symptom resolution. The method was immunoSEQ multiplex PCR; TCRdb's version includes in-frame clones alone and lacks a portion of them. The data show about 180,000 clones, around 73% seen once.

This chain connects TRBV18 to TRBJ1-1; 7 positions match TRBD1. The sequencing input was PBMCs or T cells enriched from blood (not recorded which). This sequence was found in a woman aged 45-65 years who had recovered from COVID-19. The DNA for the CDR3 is TGTGCCAGCTCTCTCCGGGACAGCGAAGCTTTCTTT. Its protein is CASSLRDSEAFF.